Listed below are T cell receptor beta chains from one sample, sequenced in a study of OX40 agonist ivuxolimab in advanced cancers. The method was immunoSEQ multiplex PCR; TCRdb's version includes in-frame clones alone and lacks a portion of them. The sample yields approximately 71,000 clones, around 84% seen once. The material sequenced was CD4+ or CD8+ T cells sorted from blood, taken in a trial of the OX40 agonist ivuxolimab. These receptor sequences come from an adult with an advanced solid tumor such as melanoma, head and neck, liver or kidney cancer. The conserved cysteine and the conserved F or W are not part of the CDR3 here. D genes are given only for firm matches.

v_gene	d_gene	len	CDR3aa
TRBV11-2	.	12	ASSSYPGLDGYT
TRBV10-3	TRBD1	12	AIKRGPGGLGYT
TRBV7-2	TRBD1	14	ASSLGGQGAGYEQY
TRBV28	.	13	ASSFNLGQSYGYT
TRBV5-4	.	11	ASSLDIDYEQY
TRBV7-2	TRBD1	13	ASSRGGTGANVLT
TRBV19	TRBD2	14	ASKGLAGGGTDTQY
TRBV18	.	14	ASSPQSGYSGNTIY
TRBV19	.	13	ASSIRWGEGQPQH
TRBV5-5	TRBD2	14	ASSLDPSGNTGELF
TRBV28	.	14	ASTTLLRGIGSPLY
TRBV10-3	.	13	AISDYRVRDDGYT
TRBV5-1	TRBD1	12	ASSTGTGDTEAF
TRBV7-9	TRBD2	13	ASSARSGGLYEQY
TRBV19	TRBD2	17	ASSIRQRESLGSPYEQY
TRBV7-7	TRBD1	13	ASSFLQGAWNEQF
TRBV4-2	.	11	ASSQQGSDTQY
TRBV30	TRBD2	12	AWSDGRLGETQY
TRBV11-2	.	15	ASSLGGASREQETQY
TRBV19	.	12	ASSMVGGTDTQY
TRBV19	.	18	ASSPWATRGGSTNTGELF
TRBV5-4	.	13	ASSSSANSYNEQF
TRBV19	TRBD2	11	ATRTSETSEQY
TRBV6-6	.	13	ASSYTGNADYGYT
TRBV2	.	11	ASRIPGVEKLF
TRBV9	.	12	ASSAGGGPDTQY
TRBV28	.	12	ASSPPGAAYGYT
TRBV19	.	11	ATIVANTGELF
TRBV11-1	.	12	ASSSSRGRQEQF
TRBV28	.	10	ASSGTTYGYT
TRBV11-2	TRBD1	16	ASSRRGTGGSGANVLT
TRBV7-9	TRBD2	14	ASSLPPGAGGDEQF
TRBV6-5	.	12	ASTPQTGSYEQY
TRBV9	TRBD1	12	ASSSRAAGGGYT
TRBV5-4	TRBD1	11	ASSLTGLETQY
TRBV18	TRBD1	11	ASSPRGGDEQY
TRBV7-7	.	11	ASSPPGPGELF
TRBV19	.	13	ASTNLRGPQETQY
TRBV19	.	10	ASSRERETQY
TRBV19	TRBD1	11	ASSVNRGTEAF
TRBV5-4	.	14	ASSQGDSTGRNEQF
TRBV7-2	.	12	ASSLAGSWREQY
TRBV6-5	.	13	ASSYSRGPNEKLF
TRBV5-1	TRBD1	14	ASRPEQGAYTGELF
TRBV7-2	.	10	ASSLDIQPQH
TRBV7-2	.	12	ASSLPAIKNIQY
TRBV30	TRBD1	14	AWRGGTGGAVNGYT
TRBV19	.	12	ASSIFQGDNEQF
TRBV6-4	TRBD2	13	ASSDGRGGPGEQY
TRBV27	TRBD1	14	ASKGFGQGSNQPQH
TRBV29-1	TRBD1	12	SVGGWDRVKGYT
TRBV7-9	.	11	ASSWLGTETQY
TRBV18	.	11	ASSAQHQETQY
TRBV18	TRBD1	12	ASSSFDRGHEQY
TRBV7-9	TRBD1	15	ASSSGTGFFGESQQF
TRBV5-1	.	11	ASSDSRGNIQY
TRBV6-1	.	10	ASTRDDYEQY
TRBV6-5	.	11	ATYHRSTYEQY
TRBV7-2	.	10	ADGAGNQPQH
TRBV6-5	.	11	ASSPDSDYGYT